Below, 21 T cell receptor beta chains from the same sample are listed, as sequenced in a study of T cell responses to AZD1222 COVID-19 vaccine. The assay was immunoSEQ multiplex PCR, and TCRdb's table has in-frame clones only and misses some. The sample consists of around 140,000 clones, roughly nine tenths of them appearing once. This specimen consisted of peripheral blood, obtained 28 days after the second AZD1222 dose. Every receptor here comes from an adult who received the AZD1222 COVID-19 vaccine.

The V call is TRBV5-4, the J call TRBJ1-1; D is unclear. Germline CDR1 and CDR2: SGHNT and YYREEE (reference sequence). The CDR3 runs to 14 residues. The germline V and J ends were trimmed by 3 bases and 1 base, with 10 bases remaining between them. The CDR3, as DNA: TGTGCCAGCAGCTCGGGAGGCCGGAACACTGAAGCTTTCTTT. It codes for CASSSGGRNTEAFF.

This chain links TRBV28 with TRBJ1-1; D is uncertain. V shed 2 bases and J shed 1 base, with 17 bases lying between them. Germline assignment: CDR1 MDHEN and CDR2 SYDVKM. This CDR3 comprises 17 residues. The CDR3 region is CASSLMGVGLENTEAFF. The CDR3 DNA follows: TGTGCCAGCAGTTTAATGGGCGTCGGACTGGAGAACACTGAAGCTTTCTTT.

The chain carries TRBV27 and TRBJ1-1, with 7 bases identical to TRBD1. Germline V gene sequence: CDR1 MNHEY, CDR2 SMNVEV (reference sequence). J was trimmed by 3 bases and V by 4 bases; bases with no gene match: 14. This CDR3 is built from 17 residues. The CDR3 is CASSSPIRGEFDTEAFF. CDR3 in DNA: TGTGCCAGCAGTTCCCCCATCAGGGGGGAATTCGACACTGAAGCTTTCTTT.

The CDR3 spells CATRGGSNNEQFF. Written as DNA, the CDR3 is TGTGCCACCAGAGGGGGTTCTAACAATGAGCAGTTCTTC. This sequence joins TRBV24-1 and TRBJ2-1, with a weak D call TRBD1 (6 bases). Germline loops: CDR1 KGHDR, CDR2 SFDVKD. This CDR3 is 13 amino acids long. V lost 7 bases to trimming and J lost 5 bases, with 11 bases between them.

The rearrangement joins TRBV29-1 to TRBJ1-5; TRBD1 might be the D (6 bases). This CDR3 is 14 amino acids long. CDR1 SQVTM and CDR2 ANQGSEA come from the germline V gene. V dropped 4 bases and J dropped 2 bases, with 12 bases sitting between them. CDR3: CSVGGGGRNQPQHF. The DNA for the CDR3 is TGCAGCGTTGGGGGTGGGGGCCGCAATCAGCCCCAGCATTTT.

The V and J genes are TRBV6-5 and TRBJ1-3; no reliable D call. V was shortened by 0 bases and J by 4 bases, with 4 bases between the two germline ends. The CDR3 contains 13 residues. Germline V CDR1 and CDR2: MNHEY, SVGAGI. For the CDR3, the DNA is TGTGCCAGCAGTTACTCGAAGGGAAACACCATATATTTT. Translation gives CASSYSKGNTIYF.

This clone was recorded once. The rearrangement links TRBV5-4 to TRBJ1-5; D not resolved. The CDR3 spans 13 residues. Trimming removed 4 bases from V and 7 bases from J, with 12 bases in between. The germline CDR1 and CDR2 sequences are SGHNT and YYREEE (reference sequence). In DNA, the CDR3 is TGTGCCAGCAGCCTGGTGAGCGTCCAGCCCCAGCATTTT. This encodes CASSLVSVQPQHF. The full variable domain, rest sourced from reference TRBV5-4 and TRBJ1-5, is ETGVTQSPTHLIKTRGQQVTLRCSSQSGHNTVSWYQQALGQGPQFIFQYYREEENGRGNFPPRFSGLQFPNYSSELNVNALELDDSALYLCASSLVSVQPQHFGDGTRLSIL.

This sequence joins TRBV7-6 and TRBJ1-1, with unresolved D. Germline-derived CDR1 and CDR2 are SGHVS and FNYEAQ. The length of the CDR3 is 14 residues. V was pared by 1 base and J by 8 bases, with 14 bases between. The CDR3 coding sequence is TGTGCCAGCAGCTTAGAAGAGACGGGCATAGAAGCTTTCTTT. Protein product: CASSLEETGIEAFF.

This sequence joins TRBV3-1 (or the pseudogene TRBV3-2) and TRBJ1-1; D remains ambiguous. Germline CDR1 LGHDT, CDR2 YNNKEL (reference sequence). CDR3 length: 17 amino acids. Trimming took 4 bases from V and 4 from J, leaving 22 bases between them. This CDR3 reads CASSPRGGTGGTTEAFF. The CDR3 nucleotides read TGTGCCAGCAGCCCCCGGGGAGGCACCGGAGGAACCACTGAAGCTTTCTTT.

J is TRBJ1-5 and V is TRBV18, with D unresolved. Germline-derived CDR1 and CDR2 are KGHSH and LQKENI. The ends were cut back, 6 bases at V and 5 bases at J, with 11 bases in the middle. CDR3 size: 13 residues. The CDR3 loop is CASSPGEDQPQHF. The CDR3 coding sequence is TGTGCCAGCTCCCCGGGTGAGGATCAGCCCCAGCATTTT.

The chain carries TRBV14 and TRBJ1-1, with D tentatively TRBD1 (6 bases). CDR1 is SGHDN and CDR2 is FVKESK in the germline V gene. The CDR3 has 15 amino acids. Deletions cut 2 bases from V and 4 bases from J, with 14 bases between. CDR3 sequence: CASSQWSGASTEAFF. As DNA, the CDR3 is TGTGCCAGCAGCCAATGGTCAGGGGCCTCCACTGAAGCTTTCTTT.

This chain connects TRBV2 to TRBJ1-1; 10 nucleotides align to TRBD1. The germline gives CDR1 SNHLY, CDR2 FYNNEI. CDR3 length: 14 amino acids. Losses at the gene ends were 5 bases for V and 6 bases for J; bases not matched to a gene: 6. The CDR3 is CASSSDRGQAEAFF. DNA of the CDR3: TGTGCCAGCAGTTCTGACAGGGGGCAGGCTGAAGCTTTCTTT. Full variable domain (missing parts from reference TRBV2 and TRBJ1-1): EPEVTQTPSHQVTQMGQEVILRCVPISNHLYFYWYRQILGQKVEFLVSFYNNEISEKSEIFDDQFSVERPDGSNFTLKIRSTKLEDSAMYFCASSSDRGQAEAFFGQGTRLTVV.

This clone was seen once. The rearrangement uses TRBV2 and TRBJ1-2; 8 bases are shared with TRBD1. CDR3 length: 13 amino acids. CDR1 and CDR2 (germline): SNHLY, FYNNEI. Trimming at V came to 8 bases and at J to 4 bases, leaving 6 bases not matched to a gene. CDR3 protein: CASATGAGYGYTF. CDR3 nucleotides: TGTGCCAGCGCGACAGGGGCGGGCTATGGCTACACCTTC.

The V and J genes are TRBV7-2 and TRBJ1-2; D is possibly TRBD1 (6 bases). The CDR3 runs to 14 residues. Germline CDR1 SGHTA, CDR2 FQGNSA. Deletions cut 2 bases from V and 4 bases from J, with 11 bases between. This CDR3 is CASSLKGTTYGYTF. The CDR3 nucleotides read TGTGCCAGCAGCTTAAAAGGGACAACCTATGGCTACACCTTC.

The chain recombines TRBV5-1 with TRBJ1-3, with D perhaps matching TRBD1 (6 bases). Germline CDR1 and CDR2: SGHRS and YFSETQ. With 4 bases removed from V and 0 bases from J, the gap between germline ends came to 14 bases. The CDR3 runs 16 residues. The CDR3 region has the DNA TGCGCCAGCAGCCCCACGGACAGCCGCTCTGGAAACACCATATATTTT. Its translation: CASSPTDSRSGNTIYF.

The chain recombines TRBV28 with TRBJ1-5; D perhaps matches TRBD1 (5 bases). CDR3 length: 15 amino acids. Germline lookup yields CDR1 MDHEN and CDR2 SYDVKM. Trimming removed 5 bases from V and 6 bases from J, with 17 bases in between. The CDR3 loop is CASSPGTARGQPQHF. The CDR3 nucleotides are TGTGCCAGCAGTCCTGGGACCGCCCGAGGTCAGCCCCAGCATTTT. The full variable domain, completed using reference TRBV28 and TRBJ1-5, is DVKVTQSSRYLVKRTGEKVFLECVQDMDHENMFWYRQDPGLGLRLIYFSYDVKMKEKGDIPEGYSVSREKKERFSLILESASTNQTSMYLCASSPGTARGQPQHFGDGTRLSIL.

The chain joins TRBV11-2 to TRBJ2-1; possibly TRBD2 for D (6 bases). With 1 base removed from V and 3 bases from J, the gap between germline ends came to 10 bases. Germline V gene data show CDR1 as SGHAT and CDR2 as FQNNGV. The CDR3 covers 15 residues. CDR3 nucleotides: TGTGCCAGCAGCTTAGCTAGCGCTAACTACAATGAGCAGTTCTTC. This gives the protein CASSLASANYNEQFF.

Only a few counts were recorded for this clone. This chain links TRBV9 with TRBJ2-1, with unresolved D. The CDR3 runs to 15 residues. With 0 bases removed from V and 3 bases from J, the gap between germline ends came to 10 bases. Germline CDR1 SGDLS, CDR2 YYNGEE. CDR3 sequence (DNA): TGTGCCAGCAGCGTAGCTGACCTACTCTACAATGAGCAGTTCTTC. Its protein product is CASSVADLLYNEQFF.

The chain recombines TRBV19 with TRBJ2-1, with 9 bases identical to TRBD2. This CDR3 is 15 amino acids long. Trimming removed 10 bases from V and 8 bases from J; junction bases left unmatched: 15. CDR1 LNHDA and CDR2 SQIVND come from the germline V gene (reference sequence). As DNA, the CDR3 is TGTGCCATCTCAAGACTAGCGGAGACGGCGGATGAGCAGTTCTTC. Translated: CAISRLAETADEQFF. Drawing the rest from reference TRBV19 and TRBJ2-1, the complete variable domain is DGGITQSPKYLFRKEGQNVTLSCEQNLNHDAMYWYRQDPGQGLRLIYYSQIVNDFQKGDIAEGYSVSREKKESFPLTVTSAQKNPTAFYLCAISRLAETADEQFFGPGTRLTVL.

The V gene is TRBV5-4, the J gene TRBJ1-4; D is undetermined. CDR1 is SGHNT, CDR2 YYREEE, per germline (reference sequence). The CDR3 extends over 13 amino acids. Trimming removed 4 bases from V and 3 bases from J, with 7 bases in between. The CDR3 DNA sequence: TGTGCCAGCAGCCGTCCGGCTAATGAAAAACTGTTTTTT. This encodes CASSRPANEKLFF.

J is TRBJ2-1 and V is TRBV5-5; D is unclear. The ends were cut back, 1 base at V and 3 bases at J, with 8 bases in the middle. Germline CDR1 SGHKS, CDR2 YYEKEE (reference sequence). The CDR3 totals 14 residues. This CDR3 is CASSLSINYNEQFF. For the CDR3, the DNA is TGTGCCAGCAGCTTGAGTATCAACTACAATGAGCAGTTCTTC.